The present T cell receptor beta chain was sequenced within a study of T cells after posttransplantation cyclophosphamide. Busulfan-fludarabine conditioning, marrow transplant, and cyclophosphamide on days +3 and +4 were administered. The CDR3 sequence is 15 residues long. Losses at the gene ends were 4 bases for V and 4 bases for J; bases not matched to a gene: 5. Per the germline V gene, CDR1 is LNHDA and CDR2 is SQIVND (reference sequence). Some clones are missing from TCRdb's copy, which holds only in-frame ones; the method was immunoSEQ multiplex PCR. Here the sample spans 42,000 or so clones, 90% being singletons.

Sequencing used PBMCs, obtained just over 60 days after allogeneic stem cell transplant with posttransplant cyclophosphamide. The clonotype was recovered from a male patient aged 55 to 69 who received an allogeneic stem cell transplant from a related donor and was CMV-positive. Some T cells may originate from the graft donor. This chain connects TRBV19 to TRBJ2-1; 9 bases agree with TRBD2. CDR3 in DNA: TGTGCCAGTAGTACAAAGACTAGCGGTTACAATGAGCAGTTCTTC. This translates into CASSTKTSGYNEQFF. The full variable domain, in which reference TRBV19 and TRBJ2-1 provide the parts outside the CDR3, is DGGITQSPKYLFRKEGQNVTLSCEQNLNHDAMYWYRQDPGQGLRLIYYSQIVNDFQKGDIAEGYSVSREKKESFPLTVTSAQKNPTAFYLCASSTKTSGYNEQFFGPGTRLTVL.